This T cell receptor (beta chain) was observed in a study of blood T cell repertoires in COVID-19. CDR3 length: 14 amino acids. The V and J ends lost 4 bases and 0 bases respectively, with 6 bases between them. In germline, CDR1 is KGHDR, CDR2 SFDVKD. Using immunoSEQ multiplex PCR, the repertoire was profiled, and TCRdb retains in-frame clones only, with some absent. The sample yields roughly 300,000 clones, approximately 85% seen once. The genes are TRBV24-1 and TRBJ1-5; D remains ambiguous. The sequenced material came from peripheral blood. The sequence came from a man aged 18 to 29 with active or convalescent COVID-19. CDR3 nucleotide sequence: TGTGCCACCAGTGAAAAATATAGCAATCAGCCCCAGCATTTT. Amino acid sequence: CATSEKYSNQPQHF.